The 18 T cell receptor beta chains in this list originate from one sample, sequenced in a study of PD-1 blockade in classical Hodgkin lymphoma. Sample time point: cycle 4 day 1 (C4D1), after five to seven weeks of nivolumab. Each of the patients experienced relapse following autologous stem cell transplantation, and their brentuximab vedotin exposure differed. Generated by immunoSEQ multiplex PCR, the TCRdb table keeps only in-frame clones and is missing some. The sample consists of some 100,000 clones, about 93% of them appearing once. The sample consisted of peripheral blood mononuclear cells (PBMCs), taken before the fourth cycle of nivolumab. The source of these receptors is a human donor with classical Hodgkin lymphoma.

The rearrangement joins TRBV21-1 to TRBJ2-7; whether TRBD2, the table's D call, matches the DNA was not checked. TRBV21-1 is listed as a pseudogene. CDR3 size: 17 residues. The CDR3 region has the DNA TGTGCCAGCAGCAAAGTACTAGCGGGAGGTGGGGCCTACGAGCAGTACTTC. As protein: CASSKVLAGGGAYEQYF.

The chain is built from TRBV19 and TRBJ1-2; 7 bases map to TRBD1. The V segment lost 7 bases and the J segment 5 bases; nucleotides outside the gene matches: 10. This CDR3 region has 14 residues. The germline CDR1 and CDR2 sequences are LNHDA and SQIVND (reference sequence). CDR3 in amino acids: CASIGTATSYGYTF. CDR3 sequence (DNA): TGTGCCAGTATCGGGACAGCTACCTCATATGGCTACACCTTC.

The CDR3 spells CASSVTGTGIYEQYF. In DNA, the CDR3 is TGTGCCAGCAGCGTTACAGGGACAGGGATCTACGAGCAGTACTTC. The chain employs TRBV11-2 and TRBJ2-7, with 9 bases identical to TRBD1. The CDR3 length is 15 residues. The germline V gene encodes CDR1 SGHAT and CDR2 FQNNGV. V lost 5 bases and J lost 3; bases outside the gene matches: 8.

Only a few counts were recorded for this clone. V and J are TRBV10-1 and TRBJ2-5; 10 bases agree with TRBD1. V was clipped by 5 bases and J by 4 bases; unmatched bases: 7. This CDR3 is 15 amino acids long. CDR1 is WNHNN, CDR2 SYGVQD, per germline (reference sequence). CDR3 in amino acids: CASSRDRGSVETQYF. The CDR3 coding sequence is TGCGCCAGCAGTCGGGACAGGGGATCGGTAGAGACCCAGTACTTC.

The gene calls are TRBV9 and TRBJ2-1, with TRBD2 matching 12 bases. The CDR3 has 17 residues. Germline assignment: CDR1 SGDLS and CDR2 YYNGEE. J gave up 5 bases and V 5 bases, and 11 bases lay outside the gene matches. The CDR3: CASRGPSGRAFDNEQFF. The CDR3 nucleotides are TGTGCCAGCAGGGGTCCTAGCGGGAGGGCCTTCGACAATGAGCAGTTCTTC.

This chain connects TRBV6-1 to TRBJ2-5; 12 positions match TRBD2. Germline CDR1 MNHNS, CDR2 SASEGT. The CDR3 is made up of 15 amino acids. Trimming took 9 bases from V and 0 from J; bases not matched to a gene: 5. CDR3 region: CASLAGGPYQETQYF. The CDR3 bases are TGTGCCAGTCTAGCGGGAGGGCCGTACCAAGAGACCCAGTACTTC.

The chain recombines TRBV19 with TRBJ2-1, with TRBD1 matching over 10 bases. The CDR3 length is 15 residues. CDR1 LNHDA and CDR2 SQIVND come from the germline V gene (reference sequence). The V segment lost 5 bases and the J segment 5 bases; nucleotides outside the gene matches: 6. CDR3 bases: TGTGCCAGTAGTCTCGGGACAGGGGTGCACAATGAGCAGTTCTTC. It codes for CASSLGTGVHNEQFF.

The chain employs TRBV5-6 and TRBJ2-7, with D maybe TRBD1 (5 bases). Germline V gives CDR1 SGHDT, CDR2 YYEEEE. V lost 3 bases and J lost 0, with 13 bases in between. This CDR3 region has 15 residues. CDR3 in amino acids: CASSSDNGYSYEQYF. CDR3 nucleotide sequence: TGTGCCAGCAGCTCGGACAACGGTTACTCCTACGAGCAGTACTTC.

This clone was counted a single time. DNA for the CDR3: TGTGCCAGCAGTGTTCGGGAGGCCGGCGAGCAGTACTTC. It yields the protein CASSVREAGEQYF. J is TRBJ2-7 and V is TRBV2, with TRBD2 matching over 7 bases. CDR1 is SNHLY and CDR2 is FYNNEI in the germline V gene. Losses at the gene ends were 4 bases for V and 6 bases for J; bases not matched to a gene: 6. This CDR3 region has 13 residues.

The chain joins TRBV7-6 to TRBJ2-3, with TRBD2 identical over 14 bases. The length of the CDR3 is 16 residues. Germline V gene data show CDR1 as SGHVS and CDR2 as FNYEAQ. V shed 3 bases, J shed 6 bases, and the junction held 5 bases outside the gene matches. The DNA of the CDR3 is TGTGCCAGCAGCTTGGGGACTAGCGGGAGTCGGGATACGCAGTATTTT. It translates to CASSLGTSGSRDTQYF.

The V call is TRBV5-4, the J call TRBJ2-5, with 7 positions matching TRBD1. In germline, CDR1 is SGHNT, CDR2 YYREEE (reference sequence). There are 14 residues in the CDR3. V gave up 5 bases and J gave up 5 bases; unmatched junction bases: 9. The CDR3 sequence: CASRKTGSGETQYF. CDR3 nucleotides: TGTGCCAGCAGAAAGACAGGGTCCGGGGAGACCCAGTACTTC.

V gene TRBV27 combines with J gene TRBJ2-1; TRBD2 agrees at 10 bases. Germline loops: CDR1 MNHEY, CDR2 SMNVEV (reference sequence). V shed 6 bases and J 8 bases; nucleotides not matched to a gene: 13. CDR3 size: 16 residues. The CDR3 protein is CASSQYPGLASDEQFF. The CDR3 nucleotides are TGTGCCAGCAGCCAATATCCGGGACTAGCGTCCGATGAGCAGTTCTTC.

The chain uses TRBV14 and TRBJ1-6; 10 bases are a match to TRBD1. CDR3 size: 16 residues. The trim removed 4 bases at V and 7 bases at J, leaving 7 bases unmatched. Germline V lookup: CDR1 SGHDN, CDR2 FVKESK. CDR3 sequence: CASSPLPGQGNSPLHF. CDR3 nucleotides: TGTGCCAGCAGCCCACTACCGGGACAGGGGAATTCACCCCTCCACTTT.

The rearrangement joins TRBV25-1 to TRBJ2-7, with TRBD1 matching 7 bases. The CDR3 covers 15 residues. From germline, CDR1 is MGHDK and CDR2 SYGVNS. The V segment lost 3 bases and the J segment 7 bases; nucleotides outside the gene matches: 12. The CDR3 sequence is CASSEGSGQLREQYF. In DNA, the CDR3 is TGTGCCAGCAGTGAGGGGTCGGGACAGCTACGAGAGCAGTACTTC.

The V gene is TRBV4-1, the J gene TRBJ1-2, with D maybe TRBD1 (5 bases). Trimming took off 1 base at V and 3 bases at J, with 15 bases between the two ends. This CDR3 contains 16 residues. Germline V gene sequence: CDR1 MGHRA, CDR2 YSYEKL. CDR3 coding DNA: TGCGCCAGCAGCCAAGTGTTTTCCAGGGAGCACTATGGCTACACCTTC. Translated, it gives CASSQVFSREHYGYTF.

The chain has TRBV6-1 and TRBJ1-1; no definite D call. The CDR3 has 14 amino acids. V lost 4 bases, J lost 8 bases, and 17 bases lay in between. Germline values: CDR1 MNHNS, CDR2 SASEGT. This CDR3 reads CASSGPGPGPEAFF. CDR3 DNA sequence: TGTGCCAGCAGTGGCCCGGGTCCCGGCCCCGAAGCTTTCTTT.

The DNA of the CDR3 is TGTGCCAGCAGCGTAGAATTAGCACGATCACTTAGCACAGATACGCAGTATTTT. Translated, it gives CASSVELARSLSTDTQYF. The gene calls are TRBV9 and TRBJ2-3, with no clear D. The CDR3 sequence is 18 residues long. Germline V gene data show CDR1 as SGDLS and CDR2 as YYNGEE. V was shortened by 0 bases and J by 0 bases, with 17 bases between the two germline ends.

The chain is built from TRBV29-1 and TRBJ2-6; D is undetermined. The CDR3 has 13 residues. Looked up from germline, CDR1 is SQVTM and CDR2 is ANQGSEA. V lost 6 bases and J 0 bases, leaving 6 bases between the germline ends. The CDR3 DNA reads as TGCAGCGTAGTGCCCTCTGGGGCCAACGTCCTGACTTTC. This sequence encodes CSVVPSGANVLTF. Complete variable domain (other parts from reference TRBV29-1 and TRBJ2-6): SAVISQKPSRDICQRGTSLTIQCQVDSQVTMMFWYRQQPGQSLTLIATANQGSEATYESGFVIDKFPISRPNLTFSTLTVSNMSPEDSSIYLCSVVPSGANVLTFGAGSRLTVL.